This entry lists 5 T cell receptor beta chains sequenced from one sample in a study of blood T cell repertoires in COVID-19. Profiled with immunoSEQ multiplex PCR; TCRdb holds only in-frame clones, not every one. In the table there are roughly 380,000 clones, about 87% of which are singletons. The sequenced sample consisted of PBMCs or T cells enriched from blood (not recorded which). The receptor source for this set is a man aged 25-45 years who had recovered from COVID-19.

The rearrangement uses TRBV7-9 and TRBJ1-5; 8 nucleotides match TRBD1. This CDR3 is 14 amino acids long. CDR1 and CDR2 from the germline V gene are SEHNR and FQNEAQ (reference sequence). With 5 bases clipped from V and 4 bases from J, the junction kept 4 bases outside the gene matches. This chain's CDR3 is CASSQGQANQPQHF. CDR3 DNA: TGTGCCAGCAGCCAGGGACAGGCTAATCAGCCCCAGCATTTT.

This clone has a single count. The chain joins TRBV25-1 to TRBJ1-2; a weak D match, TRBD1 (6 bases). This CDR3 is built from 13 residues. Germline assignment: CDR1 MGHDK and CDR2 SYGVNS. The ends were cut back, 2 bases at V and 4 bases at J, with 8 bases in the middle. The CDR3 DNA sequence: TGTGCCAGCAGTGAACAGGGGCTCTATGGCTACACCTTC. Protein product: CASSEQGLYGYTF.

This clone has only one observation. This chain connects TRBV18 to TRBJ2-3, with D hard to call. Germline CDR1 is KGHSH and CDR2 is LQKENI. The length of the CDR3 is 13 residues. The ends were cut back, 3 bases at V and 0 bases at J, with 4 bases in the middle. The CDR3 sequence: CASSPQSTDTQYF. The DNA for the CDR3 is TGTGCCAGCTCACCCCAAAGCACAGATACGCAGTATTTT. The full variable domain, with the rest looked up from reference TRBV18 and TRBJ2-3, is NAGVMQNPRHLVRRRGQEARLRCSPMKGHSHVYWYRQLPEEGLKFMVYLQKENIIDESGMPKERFSAEFPKEGPSILRIQQVVRGDSAAYFCASSPQSTDTQYFGPGTRLTVL.

V usage is TRBV27 and J usage is TRBJ1-2, with D maybe TRBD1 (5 bases). Trimming removed 6 bases at V and 0 bases at J, with 14 bases between. The germline V gene encodes CDR1 MNHEY and CDR2 SMNVEV (reference sequence). CDR3 length: 15 residues. The CDR3 loop is CASRLGARANYGYTF. The CDR3 nucleotides are TGTGCCAGCAGGCTAGGGGCCCGAGCTAACTATGGCTACACCTTC.

The genes are TRBV7-2 and TRBJ1-5; 8 nucleotides match TRBD1. CDR1 is SGHTA, CDR2 FQGNSA, per germline. V was clipped by 4 bases and J by 7 bases; unmatched bases: 3. This CDR3 has 13 amino acids. The CDR3 DNA reads TGTGCCAGCAGCTACAGGGGGGAGCAGCCCCAGCATTTT. Translating it yields CASSYRGEQPQHF.